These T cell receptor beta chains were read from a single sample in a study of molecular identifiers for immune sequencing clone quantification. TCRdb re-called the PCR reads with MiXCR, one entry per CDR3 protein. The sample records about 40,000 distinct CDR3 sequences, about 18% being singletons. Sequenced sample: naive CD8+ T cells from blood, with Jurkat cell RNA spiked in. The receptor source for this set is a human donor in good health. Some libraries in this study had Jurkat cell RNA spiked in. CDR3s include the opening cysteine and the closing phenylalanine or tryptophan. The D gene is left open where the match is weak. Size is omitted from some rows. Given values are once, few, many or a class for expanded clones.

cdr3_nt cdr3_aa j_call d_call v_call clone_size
TGTGCCAGCAGTGAAGGGAACTACGAGCAGTACTTC CASSEGNYEQYF TRBJ2-7 - TRBV6-1 many
TGTGCCAGCAGGCGGTCCGGGTACACTGAAGCTTTCTTT CASRRSGYTEAFF TRBJ1-1 - TRBV7-8 many
TGTGCCAGCAGCACCAACTGGGGTGGGGGCACTGAAGCTTTCTTT CASSTNWGGGTEAFF TRBJ1-1 - TRBV5-6 -
TGTGCCACCAGCAGACCGACAGGGCAAGAGACCCAGTACTTC CATSRPTGQETQYF TRBJ2-5 TRBD1 TRBV15 -
TGTGCCAGCAGGACCCCGGGACAGGGGGCCGCAGATACGCAGTATTTT CASRTPGQGAADTQYF TRBJ2-3 TRBD1 TRBV6-2/TRBV6-3 many
TGTGCCAGCGGGTGGGGCTTCCATCAGCCCCAGCATTTT CASGWGFHQPQHF TRBJ1-5 - TRBV25-1 few
TGCGCCAGCAGCTTGGACAGGGGCGACACAGATACGCAGTATTTT CASSLDRGDTDTQYF TRBJ2-3 TRBD1 TRBV5-1 -
TGCGCCAGCAGCCCTGGGAGTGGCAGAGCCCCCTACGAGCAGTACTTC CASSPGSGRAPYEQYF TRBJ2-7 - TRBV5-1 -
TGTGCCAGCAGTTTACGGGGGGCAGACGACGAGCAGTACTTC CASSLRGADDEQYF TRBJ2-7 - TRBV28 many
TGTGCCAGCAACCCCGACCATTACTCCTACGAGCAGCACTTC CASNPDHYSYEQHF TRBJ2-7 - TRBV4-2 -
TGTGCCAGCAGTTTTTCTAGGGTGAGAGGACTAGCGGGAGGGGACACAGATACGCAGTATTTT CASSFSRVRGLAGGDTDTQYF TRBJ2-3 TRBD2 TRBV12-3/TRBV12-4 many
TGTGCCAGCAGCTACCCCACCTGGACAGAGTTCGACACCGGGGAGCTGTTTTTT CASSYPTWTEFDTGELFF TRBJ2-2 - TRBV11-2 few
TGTGCCAGCAGTTTAGCCCTCGGGGACAGGGAGCCCGGGGAGCTGTTTTTT CASSLALGDREPGELFF TRBJ2-2 TRBD1 TRBV27 -
TGTGCCAGCAGCAATGGGTCCTACAATGAGCAGTTCTTC CASSNGSYNEQFF TRBJ2-1 - TRBV21-1 many
TGTGCCAGCAGCTTAGACAATGAGCAGTTCTTC CASSLDNEQFF TRBJ2-1 - TRBV7-8 many
TGTGCCAGTAGTATAGCCGGGACTACCTCCTATGAGCAGTTCTTC CASSIAGTTSYEQFF TRBJ2-1 TRBD2 TRBV19 many
TGTGCCAGCAGCGGGGATTACAATGAGCAGTTCTTC CASSGDYNEQFF TRBJ2-1 - TRBV7-2 many
TGTGCCAGCAGTTTTGTGACACTTACCTACAATGAGCAGTTCTTC CASSFVTLTYNEQFF TRBJ2-1 - TRBV28 few
TGTGCCAGCAGTTTATTAGGACGACAAGAGACCCAGTACTTC CASSLLGRQETQYF TRBJ2-5 - TRBV27 many
TGTGCCAGCAGACACTCGGGACAGGGGGTTTACAACTATGGCTACACCTTC CASRHSGQGVYNYGYTF TRBJ1-2 TRBD1 TRBV6-6 -
TGTGCCAGCAGTCCAACTTGGGACGTTTTAACAGTCGACGAGCAGTACTTC CASSPTWDVLTVDEQYF TRBJ2-7 - TRBV28 many
TGTGCCAGCAGGACTAGCGGCACCGGGGAGCTGTTTTTT CASRTSGTGELFF TRBJ2-2 TRBD2 TRBV6-5 many
TGTGCCAGCAGTTCCATCTCCTACGAGCAGTACTTC CASSSISYEQYF TRBJ2-7 - TRBV28 many
TGTGCCAGCAGCAGGGGCCGACCTACGCAGTATTTT CASSRGRPTQYF TRBJ2-3 - TRBV7-9 -
TGTGCCAGCAGCTATACAGGGACCGAGCAGTACTTC CASSYTGTEQYF TRBJ2-7 - TRBV11-2 many
TGTGCCAGCAGCCCGAGTTCGGGCAGCTCCTACGAGCAGTACTTC CASSPSSGSSYEQYF TRBJ2-7 - TRBV14 -
TGTGCCAGCAGCCAATCCTCAGTAGGCCGGGACTACGAGCAGTACTTC CASSQSSVGRDYEQYF TRBJ2-7 - TRBV3-1 many
TGTGCCAGCACCTCCTGGGGGCCGAGCTCCTACGAGCAGTACTTC CASTSWGPSSYEQYF TRBJ2-7 - TRBV6-2/TRBV6-3 many
TGTGCCAGCAGCTTGGACAACTCCTACGAGCAGTACTTC CASSLDNSYEQYF TRBJ2-7 - TRBV5-5 many
TGCAGCGTTGTCCCGGGACCGGCAGACTTC CSVVPGPADF TRBJ2-1 - TRBV29-1 many
TGCAGCGTTATCTTATGGACAGGGCACGAGCAGTACTTC CSVILWTGHEQYF TRBJ2-7 TRBD1 TRBV29-1 many
TGTGCCAGCAGTTCCCCGGCACAGGGTACTAATTATGAGCAGTTCTTC CASSSPAQGTNYEQFF TRBJ2-1 - TRBV7-9 few
TGCAGCGTTGAAACACAGGGGAGGTCCTACGAGCAGTACTTC CSVETQGRSYEQYF TRBJ2-7 - TRBV29-1 many
TGTGCCAGCACCCCGGCTAGCGGGAGCTTTGGCAATGAGCAGTTCTTC CASTPASGSFGNEQFF TRBJ2-1 TRBD2 TRBV19 -
TGTGCCAGCAGTTCGAGACTAGCGGGGAGCACAGATACGCAGTATTTT CASSSRLAGSTDTQYF TRBJ2-3 TRBD2 TRBV28 few
TGTGCCAGCACAACAGGGAGGCGGAATGAGCAGTTCTTC CASTTGRRNEQFF TRBJ2-1 - TRBV12-3/TRBV12-4 many
TGCAGTGCGGGTTGGGACAGGTTCGAGCAGTACTTC CSAGWDRFEQYF TRBJ2-7 TRBD1 TRBV20-1 many
TGTGCCAGCAGTTTCACGACAGCCCTGGTAGAGACCCAGTACTTC CASSFTTALVETQYF TRBJ2-5 - TRBV12-3/TRBV12-4 many
TGCAGTGCTAGCTTAAACCGGGACTCCGGCAGGGTTGAGCAGTACTTC CSASLNRDSGRVEQYF TRBJ2-7 - TRBV20-1 many
TGTGCCAGCAGCGGTGGGACTAGCAGTCTCGAGCAGTACTTC CASSGGTSSLEQYF TRBJ2-7 TRBD2 TRBV9 -
TGTGCCAGCAGTGCCGTCGGACTGGCCTCAAGCTCCTACGAGCAGTACTTC CASSAVGLASSSYEQYF TRBJ2-7 - TRBV2 -
TGCAGTGCTGGTGAAGCTTTCTTT CSAGEAFF TRBJ1-1 - TRBV20-1 many
TGTGCCAGCTCAACAGGGTACGGGGCCAACGTCCTGACTTTC CASSTGYGANVLTF TRBJ2-6 - TRBV5-6 many
TGTGCCAGTAGTATCTCGGGGACCCATGGCTACACCTTC CASSISGTHGYTF TRBJ1-2 - TRBV19 few
TGCAGCGTTGAGGGACAGGGGTACGAGCAGTACTTC CSVEGQGYEQYF TRBJ2-7 TRBD1 TRBV29-1 many
TGTGCCATCAGTGAGTCCGTTCTCTATGGCTACACCTTC CAISESVLYGYTF TRBJ1-2 - TRBV10-3 many
TGTGCCAGCAGTGTCGTAGCGGGATACAATGAGCAGTTCTTC CASSVVAGYNEQFF TRBJ2-1 TRBD2 TRBV6-4 many
TGTGCCAGCAGTTTTGACGAGCGGGAGGTTCCCTACGAGCAGTACTTC CASSFDEREVPYEQYF TRBJ2-7 TRBD2 TRBV6-2/TRBV6-3 many
TGTGCCAGCAGCTTAATACAACTAGCGGGCACCGGGGAGCTGTTTTTT CASSLIQLAGTGELFF TRBJ2-2 TRBD2 TRBV7-8 many
TGTGCCAGTAGTGCCGCAGGGCGTCGGCAGCCCCAGCATTTT CASSAAGRRQPQHF TRBJ1-5 - TRBV19 many